The present T cell receptor (beta chain) was sequenced within a study of cytomegalovirus exposure and HLA in healthy donors. Across the study: HLA-typed donors were the source of 83 million or so unique TCRs held in an early data release. General study points: The investigators catalogued 164 TCR beta chains as cytomegalovirus-associated.

As for the donors, each was a healthy bone marrow donor. In regard to this clone: What it binds is not known.

Trimming shortened V by 0 bases and J by 0 bases, and 7 bases separated the two germline ends. Germline loops: CDR1 SGDLS, CDR2 YYNGEE. CDR3 length equals 15 residues. The PCR contained 60 Vbeta and 13 Jbeta primers. The assay was immunoSEQ multiplex PCR, and TCRdb's table has in-frame clones only and misses some. The table lists some 150,000 clones, just under 70% of them singletons. The chain joins TRBV9 to TRBJ1-5; no clear D. Material: PBMCs. The source is a man aged 55 to 70 in good health and CMV-seronegative. The CDR3 sequence is CASSVAPSSNQPQHF. The CDR3 bases are TGTGCCAGCAGCGTAGCCCCTTCTAGCAATCAGCCCCAGCATTTT.